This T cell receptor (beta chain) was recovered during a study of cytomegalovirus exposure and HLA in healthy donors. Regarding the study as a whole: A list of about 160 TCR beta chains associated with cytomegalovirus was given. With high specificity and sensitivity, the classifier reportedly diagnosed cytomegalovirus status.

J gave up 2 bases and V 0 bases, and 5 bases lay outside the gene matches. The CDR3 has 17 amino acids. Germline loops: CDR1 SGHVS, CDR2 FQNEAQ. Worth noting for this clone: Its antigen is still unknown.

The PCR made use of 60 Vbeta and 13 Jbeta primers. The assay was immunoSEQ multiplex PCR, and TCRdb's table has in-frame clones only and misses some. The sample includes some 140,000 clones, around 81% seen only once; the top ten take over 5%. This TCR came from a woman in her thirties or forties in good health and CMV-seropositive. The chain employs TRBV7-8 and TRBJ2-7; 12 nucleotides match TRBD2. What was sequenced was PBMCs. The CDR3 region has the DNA TGTGCCAGCAGCTTAGCGCCCCGGACTAGCGGGACCTACGAGCAGTACTTC. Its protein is CASSLAPRTSGTYEQYF.